This T cell receptor beta chain comes out of a study of blood T cell repertoires in COVID-19. As for the study in general: Samples came from the United States, Italy and Spain, spanning acute and convalescent COVID-19. The cDNA or gDNA used as material had been derived from T cells, B-cell-depleted T cells, or PBMCs.

This clone was found a few times. V was pared by 2 bases and J by 10 bases, with 8 bases of the junction left unmatched. There are 15 residues in the CDR3. CDR1 is SGHVS and CDR2 is FQNEAQ in the germline V gene. In the original analysis: Amplification with reference gene primers provided the estimates of nucleated cell counts. TCRdb keeps only in-frame clones here, not all; method: immunoSEQ multiplex PCR. The DNA was the basis for D and trimming; V, J and clone size are from that table. The sample has about 67,000 clones; nearly 80% are singletons. The chain is built from TRBV7-8 and TRBJ1-6; 7 bases map to TRBD1. The TCR originated in an older woman with acute or convalescent COVID-19. Input material: peripheral blood. The CDR3 region is CASSLNRGAGSPLHF. CDR3 sequence (DNA): TGTGCCAGCAGCTTAAACAGGGGAGCAGGATCACCCCTCCACTTT.